This TCR beta chain derives from a study of siplizumab effects on memory and regulatory T cells. Clones were sequenced by immunoSEQ multiplex PCR, and TCRdb holds only the in-frame ones, with some missing. The table records about 27,000 clones, about 79% of them present only once. Trimming shortened V by 8 bases and J by 4 bases, and 14 bases separated the two germline ends. This CDR3 contains 13 residues. Germline-derived CDR1 and CDR2 are MDHEN and SYDVKM. The rearrangement uses TRBV28 and TRBJ1-1; D might be TRBD1 (5 bases). This receptor was obtained from a human donor in good health. Sequenced: memory CD4+ T cells sorted from blood. For the CDR3, the DNA is TGTGCCAGCCGTCGGTCGGGGACCACTGAAGCTTTCTTT. The encoded protein is CASRRSGTTEAFF.